This T cell receptor beta chain derives from a study of neurological immune-mediated disorders. Findings and limits, study-wide: The absence of shared CDR3 amino acid sequences among expanded clones across subjects suggests private repertoires in all groups.

CDR3 size: 16 residues. Germline lookup yields CDR1 SNHLY and CDR2 FYNNEI. V was clipped by 3 bases and J by 0 bases, with 13 bases between them. Stated time point: longitudinal time-point 2. In TCRdb, the 5' RACE reads were re-called with MiXCR into one record per CDR3 protein. The sample carries 81,000 or so distinct CDR3 sequences, 13% recorded once. In this sample, this clonotype turned up many times. The antigen remains undetermined. The gene calls are TRBV2 and TRBJ2-3; D is ambiguous. The sequenced sample was PBMCs. The receptor was isolated from a female donor with HTLV-1-associated myelopathy (HAM/TSP). This chain's CDR3 is CASSELGRPSTDTQYF. In nucleotides, the CDR3 is TGTGCCAGCAGTGAGCTGGGCAGGCCTAGCACAGATACGCAGTATTTT. Based on the CDR3 plus reference TRBV2 and TRBJ2-3, the full variable domain is EPEVTQTPSHQVTQMGQEVILRCVPISNHLYFYWYRQILGQKVEFLVSFYNNEISEKSEIFDDQFSVERPDGSNFTLKIRSTKLEDSAMYFCASSELGRPSTDTQYFGPGTRLTVL.